This T cell receptor (beta chain) was captured in a study of T cells after yellow fever vaccination (dated by TCRdb to about 2019). In the study overall: The SMART-Seq v4 Ultra Low Input RNA kit was used to prepare libraries from fractions with low cell numbers. To follow T-cell clones before and after primary and booster YFV17D yellow fever vaccination, bulk TCR alpha and beta repertoires were sequenced over time. Blood was collected at multiple timepoints before and after primary and secondary immunization, and bulk PBMC replicates and cell subsets were isolated. Two healthy male donors made up the cohort, one aged 18 to 30 years and the other aged 30 to 40 years.

What the treatment or condition label conveys for this sample: live attenuated yellow fever vaccine strain. PBMCs were isolated from peripheral blood using a standard Ficoll-Paque protocol. Dynabeads CD4 and CD8 positive selection kits were used to isolate CD4 and CD8 T-cell fractions. RNA was extracted with TriZol from bulk PBMCs, CD4 and CD8 fractions, and dextramer-positive and dextramer-negative fractions. From the cysteine up to the phenylalanine, the CDR3 has a length of 14 residues. Only the CDR3 part of the read is kept: 42 bases, read in frame from the first base. The germline V gene (reference sequence) yields SGHNT for CDR1 and YYREEE for CDR2. Of note for this clonotype: Its specific antigen is unknown. The germline gene is not matched at one end of the junction; a read error may be the cause.

The full study reports these points: The secondary T-cell response was weaker than the primary response but faster, peaking on day 5 instead of day 15. Because the study included only a couple of donors, the extent to which the findings can be generalized is limited. A small share of clonotypes was detected in both CD4 and CD8 compartments, with the overlap likely arising from convergent recombination. Computational filtering was needed because FACS-sorted repertoires could contain abundant contaminating clonotypes from the bulk population. Most clones expanded after primary vaccination were re-detected after the booster (almost 97% of CD4 and about nine tenths of CD8), suggesting broad memory maintenance.

TCR cDNA was made using 5'RACE template switching, a step that added a universal primer site and unique molecular identifiers. Priming for cDNA synthesis came from both the TCR alpha and TCR beta constant segments. Two PCR steps were used to amplify libraries, with sample barcodes and sequencing adapters being added in the second step. Sequencing of the libraries was done on either Illumina HiSeq 2500 (2x100 bp) or NovaSeq (2x150 bp). As for the original processing: Reads were demultiplexed and collapsed into UMI consensus sequences with MIGEC, and V(D)J alignment was performed with MiXCR. Using edgeR on replicate PBMC samples, clonotypes were called vaccine-responding if FDR was below 0.01 and the log2 fold change was above 5 up to day 15. Bulk clonotypes were assigned CD4 or CD8 identity according to which sequenced CD4 or CD8 repertoire held them at higher abundance. The public reads were reprocessed in TCRdb via fastp at Q25 and MiXCR, keeping in-frame beta chains. All rows with the same CDR3 protein become a single entry with the most common DNA and genes. The V and J calls here are based on TCRdb, not the publication. The sample yields 250,000 or so distinct CDR3 sequences; 6.5% to 8.5% were counted once. The biggest ten clones account for roughly 0.93% of the sample.

The chain is assembled from TRBV5-4 and TRBJ2-7, and TRBD1 aligns with 7 junction nucleotides. This TCR was recovered from a man younger than 40 who received the YFV17D yellow fever vaccine. Here the sequenced sample was CD4+ T cells sorted from PBMCs, taken 15 days after the yellow fever booster vaccination. The CDR3 protein sequence reads: CANSLRQGSNEQYF. The sequenced DNA is TGTGCCAACAGCTTGCGACAGGGTTCTAACGAGCAGTACTTC.